Here is one T cell receptor (beta chain) with its context. This receptor's antigen is unknown. Qualities for individual bases were not recorded, and no much larger clone is one base off. CDR1 and CDR2 (DFQATT, SNEGSKA) derive from the germline V gene (reference sequence). From the cysteine up to the phenylalanine, the CDR3 has a length of 14 residues. The entry retains the CDR3 DNA only, 42 bases that are in frame from base 1. Trimmed from V: 3 bases; trimmed from J: 8 bases; junction bases lacking a gene match: 9. Sample time point, as interpreted from the label and publication: baseline before first vaccination. Vaccinee samples were obtained from the UK trials COV001 and COV002, which included a single-blind randomized controlled phase 2/3 trial of AZD1222 (ChAdOx1 nCoV-19) in healthy adults. Trial participant PBMC samples were collected at day 0 and day 28 after the second dose for TCRbeta chain sequencing.

This record belongs to a study of T cell responses to AZD1222 COVID-19 vaccine (dated by TCRdb to the early 2020s). Regarding the research as a whole: AZD1222 recipients whose second dose came at about 4 weeks and those whose second dose came at about 12 weeks were combined into one group, since spike-specific TCR depth and breadth did not differ between the two schedules. Enrollment into the trials was organized by age into subgroups of 18-55, 56-69 and 70-plus years, and those subgroups contained approximately 160, 26 and 62 TCR-sequenced participants, respectively. A total of about 230 trial participants underwent TCR sequencing, of whom nearly 210 received two doses of AZD1222 and some 26 received two doses of the MenACWY control vaccine.

The CDR3 regions of human TCRbeta chains were subjected to immunosequencing. Regarding the original processing steps: Repertoire TCRs were matched against a reference library of SARS-CoV-2-specific TCRs generated with the MIRA antigen-specificity platform. Breadth was defined as the fraction of unique TCRs that were SARS-CoV-2-associated, and depth was defined as the fraction of total T cells that were SARS-CoV-2-associated. Each spike-specific TCR was assigned to its reactive spike region and to a CD4 or CD8 class using the MIRA data. Log10-transformed breadth and depth values were compared by one-way ANOVA with Sidak's multiple comparisons tests. TCRdb stores this immuneACCESS table with in-frame sequences only. Part of the clones is absent; in the studies checked, under half of the shortfall reflects unresolved V genes, and no reason is known for the rest. The DNA was the basis for D and trimming; V, J and clone size are from that table. For this sample there are 150,000 to 200,000 clones; around 90% appear just once. The ten biggest clones cover less than 3% of the sample.

Points the paper makes about the study in general: Reportedly, close to half of the unique spike-specific TCRs recognized epitopes lying outside the regions that are mutated in the B.1.351 and B.1.1.7 variants. Spike-specific TCR breadth and depth rose significantly after two AZD1222 doses compared with day 0 and with MenACWY recipients. Participants were mostly white British and included more females than males, and it was suggested by the authors that clonal diversity may have been underestimated. Because no day 14 peak-response samples were available, the repertoires could be characterized only after the peak T cell response. Conclusions about previously exposed vaccinees were limited because only six or seven AZD1222 recipients were SARS-CoV-2 seropositive at baseline. The 56-69-year group was small, and its depth increase did not reach significance, likely because of low power. The vaccine-associated CD4 TCRs covered the entire spike protein, and the dominant responses fell in regions 160-218 and 743-854.

The starting material was peripheral blood, obtained on day 0 of AZD1222 vaccination. The TCR comes from an adult in good health. Here the chain combines TRBV20-1 and TRBJ2-1; TRBD2 aligns with 8 central bases. CDR3 sequence: CSASGTSSSYEQFF. The DNA sequence reads TGCAGTGCTAGTGGGACTAGTAGTTCGTATGAGCAGTTCTTC.